Given below is one TCR beta chain in context. This sample is part of a study of blood T cell repertoires in COVID-19. The repertoire was sequenced with immunoSEQ multiplex PCR; TCRdb's copy has only in-frame clones and lacks some. Among 200,000 to 300,000 clones listed, more than 70% were seen once. CDR1 is MNHNY, CDR2 SVGAGI, per germline (reference sequence). V lost 6 bases, J lost 8 bases, and 19 bases lay in between. CDR3 size: 14 residues. This TCR derives from a woman in her thirties or forties with acute COVID-19. The sample consisted of PBMCs or T cells enriched from blood (not recorded which). The rearrangement links TRBV6-6 to TRBJ1-1; tentatively, D is TRBD1 (6 bases). CDR3 DNA sequence: TGTGCCAGCAGACCGAACAGGGATTCTGCGGAAGCTTTCTTT. Translation gives CASRPNRDSAEAFF.